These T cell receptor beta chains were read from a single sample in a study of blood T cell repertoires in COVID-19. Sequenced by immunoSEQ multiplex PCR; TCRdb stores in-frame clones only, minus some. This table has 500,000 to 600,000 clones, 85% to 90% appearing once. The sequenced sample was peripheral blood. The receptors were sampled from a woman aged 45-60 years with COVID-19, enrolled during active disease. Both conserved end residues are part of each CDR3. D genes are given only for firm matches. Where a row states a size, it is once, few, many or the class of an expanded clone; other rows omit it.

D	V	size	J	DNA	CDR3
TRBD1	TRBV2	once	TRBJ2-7	TGTGCCAGCATGGGGACAGTCACAAGCTCCTACGAGCAGTACTTC	CASMGTVTSSYEQYF
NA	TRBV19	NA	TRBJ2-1	TGTGCCAGTAGCGGAACAGGGTCTTCCTACAATGAGCAGTTCTTC	CASSGTGSSYNEQFF
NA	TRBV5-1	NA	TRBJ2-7	TGCGCCAGCAGCCCGAATGACGCGGCCTACGAGCAGTACTTC	CASSPNDAAYEQYF
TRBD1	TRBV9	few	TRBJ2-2	TGTGCCAGCAGCGGACGGACAGGGGGAGGCACCGGGGAGCTGTTTTTT	CASSGRTGGGTGELFF
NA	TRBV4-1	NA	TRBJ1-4	TGCGCCAGCAGCCCGACAGCTTCTGTCGAAAAACTGTTTTTT	CASSPTASVEKLFF
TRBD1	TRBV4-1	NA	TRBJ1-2	TGCGCCAGCAACCAGCCGGGACAGGGTTCCTATGGCTACACCTTC	CASNQPGQGSYGYTF
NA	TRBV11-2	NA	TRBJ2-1	TGTGCCAGCAGCTTAGAAATTGGGAGCTCCTACAATGAGCAGTTCTTC	CASSLEIGSSYNEQFF
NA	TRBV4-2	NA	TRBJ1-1	TGTGCCAGCCAGGGCACTGAAGCTTTCTTT	CASQGTEAFF
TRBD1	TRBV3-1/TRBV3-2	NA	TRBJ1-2	TGTGCCAGCAGCCAAGCGGACAGGGTGTTTGGCTACACCTTC	CASSQADRVFGYTF
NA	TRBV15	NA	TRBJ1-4	TGTGCCACCAGCAGAGGGACAGCCTCTAATGAAAAACTGTTTTTT	CATSRGTASNEKLFF
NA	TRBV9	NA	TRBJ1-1	TGTGCCAGCAGCCCCAACCTCGGGACATTTGAAGCTTTCTTT	CASSPNLGTFEAFF
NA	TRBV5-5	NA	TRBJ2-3	TGTGCCAGCAGCCCGGTTCCCTCTAGCACAGATACGCAGTATTTT	CASSPVPSSTDTQYF
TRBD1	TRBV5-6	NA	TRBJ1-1	TGTGCCAGCAGCCGAACCTACAGGGGCGGGGCTTTCTTT	CASSRTYRGGAFF
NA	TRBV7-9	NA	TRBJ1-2	TGTGCCAGCAGCCCAGAGATGGAGGGCTACACCTTC	CASSPEMEGYTF
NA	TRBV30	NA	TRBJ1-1	TGTGCCTGGGCAGGGAACACTGAAGCTTTCTTT	CAWAGNTEAFF
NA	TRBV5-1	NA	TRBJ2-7	TGCGCCAGCAGCTTGCAAGGGGATCACTACGAGCAGTACTTC	CASSLQGDHYEQYF
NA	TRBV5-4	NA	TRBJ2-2	TGTGCCAGCAGCTCGGGTTGGGGCAGAGACACCGGGGAGCTGTTTTTT	CASSSGWGRDTGELFF
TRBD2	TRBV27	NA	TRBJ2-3	TGTGCCAGCAGTTTAGTAGGGTCTAGCGGGGGGGCGGGAGATACGCAGTATTTT	CASSLVGSSGGAGDTQYF
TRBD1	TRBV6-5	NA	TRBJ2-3	TGTGCCAGTATCCGCGACAGGGCCCTCACAGATACGCAGTATTTT	CASIRDRALTDTQYF
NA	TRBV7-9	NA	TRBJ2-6	TGTGCCAGCAGCCGCAGCTCTGGGGCCAACGTCCTGACTTTC	CASSRSSGANVLTF
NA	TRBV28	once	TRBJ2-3	TGTGCCAGCAGGAAGGAGACAGATACGCAGTATTTT	CASRKETDTQYF
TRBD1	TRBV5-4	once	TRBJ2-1	TGTGCCAGCAGCTTGGTGGGACAGGGCTATGAGCAGTTCTTC	CASSLVGQGYEQFF
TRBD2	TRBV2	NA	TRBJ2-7	TGTGCCAGCAGTGGGACCGGGGGGTACGAGCAGTACTTC	CASSGTGGYEQYF
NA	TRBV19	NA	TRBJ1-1	TGTGCCAGTACCACGCGGACAGCACCTTTTGAAGCTTTCTTT	CASTTRTAPFEAFF
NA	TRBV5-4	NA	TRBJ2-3	TGTGCCAGCAGCTTGGGGCCTGGCGGAAACACAGATACGCAGTATTTT	CASSLGPGGNTDTQYF
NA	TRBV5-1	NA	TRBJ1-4	TGCGCCAGCAGCTTGTACCAGGGAGGCGATGAAAAACTGTTTTTT	CASSLYQGGDEKLFF
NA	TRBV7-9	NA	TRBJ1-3	TGTGCCAGCGAACAGGGTGCTGGAAACACCATATATTTT	CASEQGAGNTIYF
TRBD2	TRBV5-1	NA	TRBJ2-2	TGCGCCAGCACCCCCGGGGTAGCGGGGCCCGGGGAGCTGTTTTTT	CASTPGVAGPGELFF
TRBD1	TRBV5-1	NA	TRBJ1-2	TGCGCCAGCAGCTTGACGACAGGGGCCATGAACTATGGCTACACCTTC	CASSLTTGAMNYGYTF
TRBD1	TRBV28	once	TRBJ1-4	TGTGCCAGCAGTTTATTGGGGACAGGGAGTGAAAAACTGTTTTTT	CASSLLGTGSEKLFF
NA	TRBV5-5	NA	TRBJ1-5	TGTGCCAGCAGCCCTGGACAGCTCCTCAATCAGCCCCAGCATTTT	CASSPGQLLNQPQHF
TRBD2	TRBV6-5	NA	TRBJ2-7	TGTGCCAGCAGTTTATCAAGACTAGCGGGGGCCTACGAGCAGTACTTC	CASSLSRLAGAYEQYF
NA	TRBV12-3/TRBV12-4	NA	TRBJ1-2	TGTGCCAGCAGTTTCGGGGCAGGGGTCTACACCTTC	CASSFGAGVYTF
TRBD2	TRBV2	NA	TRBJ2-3	TGTGCCAGCAGGGGACTAGCGGAAACAGATACGCAGTATTTT	CASRGLAETDTQYF
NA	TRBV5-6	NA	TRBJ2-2	TGTGCCAGCAGCTTCCCGACAGGGAACACCGGGGAGCTGTTTTTT	CASSFPTGNTGELFF
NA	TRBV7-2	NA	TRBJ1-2	TGTGCCAGCAACATCCCTGAATTAGGGGGACACTATGGCTACACCTTC	CASNIPELGGHYGYTF